One and the same sample provided the 18 T cell receptor beta chains below, sequenced in a study of T cell changes during pregnancy in multiple sclerosis. The assay was immunoSEQ multiplex PCR, and TCRdb's table has in-frame clones only and misses some. Among around 36,000 clones, 75% to 95% were seen once, and the ten largest hold more than 0.4%. The material sequenced was CD4+ T cells from peripheral blood mononuclear cells, taken in the third trimester of pregnancy. The receptor set was obtained from a female donor with multiple sclerosis, enrolled in a pregnancy study.

This sequence joins TRBV27 and TRBJ2-5, with TRBD2 as a possible D gene (5 bases). The J call may be incorrect, as the DNA end agrees better with TRBJ2-7. The CDR3 extends over 14 amino acids. Germline CDR1 and CDR2: MNHEY and SMNVEV (reference sequence). This chain's CDR3 is CASSFLGSFDEQYF. CDR3 in DNA: TGTGCCAGCAGTTTCTTAGGGAGCTTCGACGAGCAGTACTTC.

This clone has only a few counts. This sequence joins TRBV6-1 and TRBJ2-5; 8 bases are a match to TRBD1. The CDR3 runs to 14 residues. Per germline, CDR1 MNHNS and CDR2 SASEGT. Unmatched junction bases numbered 6, after V lost 5 bases and J lost 4 bases. In DNA, the CDR3 is TGTGCCAGCAGTCGAGACAGGGGAGCAGAGACCCAGTACTTC. Its protein product is CASSRDRGAETQYF.

The chain uses TRBV30 and TRBJ2-1; 8 nucleotides match TRBD1. The germline V gene has CDR1 GTSNPN and CDR2 SVGIG (reference sequence). The ends lost 2 bases at V and 5 bases at J; junction bases unmatched: 5. CDR3 length: 14 amino acids. The CDR3 loop reads CAWSSTGVHNEQFF. In nucleotides, the CDR3 is TGTGCCTGGAGTTCGACAGGGGTCCACAATGAGCAGTTCTTC.

The V call is TRBV5-1, the J call TRBJ1-1; D may be TRBD1 (6 bases). Germline assignment: CDR1 SGHRS and CDR2 YFSETQ. Trimming left V 2 bases short and J 4 bases short, with 21 bases between. CDR3 length: 17 amino acids. CDR3 amino acids: CASSLPRGGGLSTEAFF. CDR3 sequence (DNA): TGCGCCAGCAGCTTACCCCGAGGGGGGGGGCTGAGCACTGAAGCTTTCTTT.

The rearrangement uses TRBV27 and TRBJ1-2; D may be TRBD1 (6 bases). The CDR3 spans 14 residues. CDR1 is MNHEY, CDR2 SMNVEV, per germline (reference sequence). V lost 6 bases and J 3 bases, leaving 14 bases between the germline ends. The CDR3 nucleotides read TGTGCCAGCAGCTTGACAGGCTCGGACTATGGCTACACCTTC. It specifies CASSLTGSDYGYTF.

The rearrangement joins TRBV18 to TRBJ1-5; perhaps TRBD1 as D (5 bases). This CDR3 is built from 15 residues. The V gene's germline CDR1 is KGHSH and CDR2 LQKENI. V shed 6 bases and J shed 4 bases, with 16 bases lying between them. The CDR3 loop is CASSPRDGRNQPQHF. The CDR3 coding sequence is TGTGCCAGCTCCCCCAGGGACGGGAGAAATCAGCCCCAGCATTTT.

The chain is built from TRBV18 and TRBJ2-7; TRBD2 agrees at 14 bases. CDR3 length: 14 residues. Trimming took 2 bases from V and 7 from J; bases not matched to a gene: 1. Looked up from germline, CDR1 is KGHSH and CDR2 is LQKENI. For the CDR3, the DNA is TGTGCCAGCTCACCAAGGACTAGCGGGAGGGAGCAGTACTTC. Its translation is CASSPRTSGREQYF.

This chain uses TRBV5-5 with TRBJ2-5, with 13 bases fitting TRBD2. CDR3 length: 15 amino acids. Trimming took 0 bases from V and 5 from J; bases not matched to a gene: 1. The germline V gene has CDR1 SGHKS and CDR2 YYEKEE (reference sequence). The CDR3 spells CASSLVGLAGETQYF. The CDR3 DNA follows: TGTGCCAGCAGCTTGGTGGGACTAGCGGGGGAGACCCAGTACTTC.

The rearrangement uses TRBV5-5 and TRBJ2-1, with TRBD2 matching over 10 bases. From germline, CDR1 is SGHKS and CDR2 YYEKEE (reference sequence). With 0 bases clipped from V and 7 bases from J, the junction kept 4 bases outside the gene matches. The CDR3 consists of 15 residues. In nucleotides, the CDR3 is TGTGCCAGCAGCTTGGCGAGCGGGAGGGATAATGAGCAGTTCTTC. Amino acid sequence: CASSLASGRDNEQFF.

The chain is built from TRBV7-2 and TRBJ2-2; D might be TRBD2 (7 bases). The CDR3 loop spans 15 amino acids. The V end lost 5 bases, the J end lost 7 bases, and 17 bases lay between the germline ends. Germline loops: CDR1 SGHTA, CDR2 FQGNSA. CDR3 amino acids: CASSPQGGRVGELFF. The CDR3 nucleotides read TGTGCCAGCAGCCCCCAAGGGGGGAGGGTCGGGGAGCTGTTTTTT. Combining the CDR3 with reference TRBV7-2 and TRBJ2-2 gives the whole variable domain GAGVSQSPSNKVTEKGKDVELRCDPISGHTALYWYRQSLGQGLEFLIYFQGNSAPDKSGLPSDRFSAERTGGSVSTLTIQRTQQEDSAVYLCASSPQGGRVGELFFGEGSRLTVL.

The gene calls are TRBV7-2 and TRBJ2-1, with 7 bases lining up with TRBD2. V lost 8 bases, J lost 1 base, and 8 bases stayed unmatched. The CDR3 runs to 15 residues. The germline gives CDR1 SGHTA, CDR2 FQGNSA. The DNA of the CDR3 is TGTGCCAGCGCCATTGGGGGGGGGTCCTACAATGAGCAGTTCTTC. It yields the protein CASAIGGGSYNEQFF.

This chain uses TRBV5-1 with TRBJ2-6, with 7 bases aligning to TRBD1. The CDR3 is 16 amino acids. The germline V gene encodes CDR1 SGHRS and CDR2 YFSETQ. Germline trimming cut 3 bases from V and 5 bases from J; bases unmatched to any gene: 8. CDR3 nucleotide sequence: TGCGCCAGCAGCTCGGGGACAGTGGATTGGGCCAACGTCCTGACTTTC. Translating it yields CASSSGTVDWANVLTF.

The rearrangement links TRBV14 to TRBJ2-6; D gene ambiguous. This CDR3 has 16 amino acids. From germline, CDR1 is SGHDN and CDR2 FVKESK. V lost 1 base and J 9 bases, leaving 16 bases between the germline ends. The CDR3 is CASSQALVATGNVLTF. The CDR3 nucleotides are TGTGCCAGCAGCCAAGCCCTGGTCGCCACGGGCAACGTCCTGACTTTC.

This clone appeared once. The rearrangement uses TRBV2 and TRBJ2-2; TRBD2 agrees at 8 bases. J gave up 5 bases and V 4 bases, and 6 bases lay outside the gene matches. The CDR3 runs to 15 residues. CDR1 and CDR2 from the germline V gene are SNHLY and FYNNEI. CDR3: CASSVPAGVTGELFF. In nucleotides, the CDR3 is TGTGCCAGCAGTGTCCCAGCGGGAGTGACCGGGGAGCTGTTTTTT.

The chain is built from TRBV7-9 and TRBJ1-5; D is possibly TRBD1 (6 bases). V was pared by 4 bases and J by 6 bases, with 19 bases between. The CDR3 sequence is 16 residues long. The V gene's germline CDR1 is SEHNR and CDR2 FQNEAQ (reference sequence). This CDR3 reads CASSSLEGGGRQPQHF. The DNA for the CDR3 is TGTGCCAGCAGCTCGCTTGAAGGGGGTGGCCGTCAGCCCCAGCATTTT.

The V and J genes are TRBV5-1 and TRBJ1-1, with 7 bases fitting TRBD1. This CDR3 spans 14 amino acids. Trimming at V came to 4 bases and at J to 7 bases, leaving 10 bases not matched to a gene. In germline, CDR1 is SGHRS, CDR2 YFSETQ. The chain's CDR3 is CASSRHQGQDEAFF. DNA for the CDR3: TGCGCCAGCAGCAGGCACCAAGGACAGGATGAAGCTTTCTTT.

As for this clone: One end of the junction does not line up with germline, which may come from a read error. V gene TRBV27 combines with J gene TRBJ1-2, with D maybe TRBD1 (6 bases). CDR1 is MNHEY, CDR2 SMNVEV, per germline (reference sequence). The CDR3 has 18 amino acids. CDR3 coding DNA: TGCGCCAGCAGTTTGGGGGCCTTAGGGGGAGGGGTCCCTTACGGCTACACCTTC. Amino acid sequence: CASSLGALGGGVPYGYTF.

The CDR3 loop is CASSNGRVGGFDCDTIYF. For the CDR3, the DNA is TGTGCCAGCAGTAACGGCCGAGTGGGGGGGTTTGATTGTGACACCATATATTTT. The V gene is TRBV21-1, the J gene TRBJ1-3. TRBV21-1 is recorded as a pseudogene. The CDR3 totals 18 residues.